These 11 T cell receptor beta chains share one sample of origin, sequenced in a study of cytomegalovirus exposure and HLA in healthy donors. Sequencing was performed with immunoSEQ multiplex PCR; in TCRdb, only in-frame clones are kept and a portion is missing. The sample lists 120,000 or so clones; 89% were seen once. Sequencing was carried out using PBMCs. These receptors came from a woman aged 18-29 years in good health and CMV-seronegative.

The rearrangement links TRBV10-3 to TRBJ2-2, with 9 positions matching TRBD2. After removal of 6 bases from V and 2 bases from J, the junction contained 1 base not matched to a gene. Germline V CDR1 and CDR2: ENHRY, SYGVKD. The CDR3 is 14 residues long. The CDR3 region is CAIRTSGNTGELFF. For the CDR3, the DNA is TGTGCCATCAGGACTAGCGGTAACACCGGGGAGCTGTTTTTT.

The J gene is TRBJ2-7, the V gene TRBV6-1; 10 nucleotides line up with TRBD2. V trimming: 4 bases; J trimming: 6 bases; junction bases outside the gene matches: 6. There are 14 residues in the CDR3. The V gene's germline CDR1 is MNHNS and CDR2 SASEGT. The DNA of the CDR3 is TGTGCCAGCAGTGTAATAGCGGGAGGTCTCGAGCAGTACTTC. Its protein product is CASSVIAGGLEQYF.

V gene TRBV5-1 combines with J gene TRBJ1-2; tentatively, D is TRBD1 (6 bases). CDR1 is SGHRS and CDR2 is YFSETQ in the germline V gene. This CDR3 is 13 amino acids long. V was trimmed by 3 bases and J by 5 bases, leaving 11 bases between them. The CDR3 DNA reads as TGCGCCAGCAGCTCTGGGGGCAGGTATGGCTACACCTTC. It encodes CASSSGGRYGYTF.

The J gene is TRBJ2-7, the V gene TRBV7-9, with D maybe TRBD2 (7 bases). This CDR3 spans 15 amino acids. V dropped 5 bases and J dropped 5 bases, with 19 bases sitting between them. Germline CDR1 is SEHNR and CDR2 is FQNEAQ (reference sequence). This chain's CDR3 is CASSIRRGTSDEQYF. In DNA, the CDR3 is TGTGCCAGCAGCATTAGGCGGGGGACAAGCGACGAGCAGTACTTC.

The DNA of the CDR3 is TGTGCCAGCAGCCCGGCTAGCGGGACCCCGGCCTACGAGCAGTACTTC. Residues: CASSPASGTPAYEQYF. This chain uses TRBV14 with TRBJ2-7, with 9 bases aligning to TRBD2. Per germline, CDR1 SGHDN and CDR2 FVKESK. V lost 4 bases and J lost 2; bases outside the gene matches: 9. CDR3 length: 16 residues.

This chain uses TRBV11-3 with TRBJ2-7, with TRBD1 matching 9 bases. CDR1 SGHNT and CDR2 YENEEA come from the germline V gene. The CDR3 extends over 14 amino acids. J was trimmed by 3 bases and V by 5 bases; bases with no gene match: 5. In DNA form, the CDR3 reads TGTGCCAGCAGCCCGGGACAGGGTATCTACGAGCAGTACTTC. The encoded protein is CASSPGQGIYEQYF.

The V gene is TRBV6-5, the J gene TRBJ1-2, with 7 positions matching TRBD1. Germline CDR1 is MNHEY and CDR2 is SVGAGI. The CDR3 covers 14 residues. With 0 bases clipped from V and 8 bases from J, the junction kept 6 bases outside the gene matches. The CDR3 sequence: CASSYSTGRYGYTF. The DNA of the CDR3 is TGTGCCAGCAGTTACTCGACAGGGCGATACGGCTACACCTTC.

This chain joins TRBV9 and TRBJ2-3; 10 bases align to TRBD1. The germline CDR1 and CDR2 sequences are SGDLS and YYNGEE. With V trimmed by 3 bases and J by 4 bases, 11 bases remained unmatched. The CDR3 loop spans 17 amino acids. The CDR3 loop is CASSANRDRGRADTQYF. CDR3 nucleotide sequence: TGTGCCAGCAGCGCCAACCGGGACAGGGGTCGGGCAGATACGCAGTATTTT.

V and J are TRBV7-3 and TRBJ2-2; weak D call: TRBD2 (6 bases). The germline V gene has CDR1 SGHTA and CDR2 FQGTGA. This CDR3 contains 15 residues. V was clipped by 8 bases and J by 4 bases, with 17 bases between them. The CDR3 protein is CASATGSYGTGELFF. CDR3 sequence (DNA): TGTGCCAGCGCGACCGGGAGCTATGGCACCGGGGAGCTGTTTTTT.

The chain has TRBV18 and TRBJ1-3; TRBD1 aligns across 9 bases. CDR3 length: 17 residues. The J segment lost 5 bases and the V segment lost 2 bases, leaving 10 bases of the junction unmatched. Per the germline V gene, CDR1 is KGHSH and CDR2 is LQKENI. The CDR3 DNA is TGTGCCAGCTCACCAACCGGACCGGGGACAGGGCGAAACACCATATATTTT. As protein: CASSPTGPGTGRNTIYF.

CDR3 amino acids: CASRPGGPAYEQYF. CDR3 in DNA: TGTGCCAGCAGGCCGGGGGGTCCAGCCTACGAGCAGTACTTC. The J gene is TRBJ2-7, the V gene TRBV28; TRBD2 aligns across 7 bases. Trimming cost V 6 bases and J 2 bases; bases outside gene matches: 7. CDR1 MDHEN and CDR2 SYDVKM come from the germline V gene. The CDR3 length is 14 residues.